Below are 15 T cell receptor beta chains sequenced from a single sample in a study of cytomegalovirus exposure and HLA in healthy donors. The primer mix had 60 Vbeta and 13 Jbeta primers. Profiling relied on immunoSEQ multiplex PCR, and the TCRdb table lists in-frame clones only, not all of them. The data show over 95,000 clones, with roughly four fifths seen just once and roughly 7.7% held by the top ten. Sequenced input: PBMCs. Receptors originate from a female donor in good health and CMV-seronegative.

The V gene is TRBV25-1, the J gene TRBJ1-3; a possible D gene is TRBD1 (6 bases). With 6 bases removed from V and 0 bases from J, the gap between germline ends came to 9 bases. In germline, CDR1 is MGHDK, CDR2 SYGVNS. The length of the CDR3 is 14 residues. The CDR3 DNA sequence: TGTGCCAGCAGGAGGACAGACTCTGGAAACACCATATATTTT. Amino acid sequence: CASRRTDSGNTIYF.

This chain uses TRBV7-8 with TRBJ1-5, with 7 bases matching TRBD1. V trimming: 5 bases; J trimming: 0 bases; junction bases outside the gene matches: 10. Germline assignment: CDR1 SGHVS and CDR2 FQNEAQ. This CDR3 region has 17 residues. CDR3: CASSPRQGLNSNQPQHF. In nucleotides, the CDR3 is TGTGCCAGCAGCCCACGACAGGGATTAAATAGCAATCAGCCCCAGCATTTT.

This chain connects TRBV27 to TRBJ2-7; TRBD2 matches 7 bases. Germline CDR1 is MNHEY and CDR2 is SMNVEV (reference sequence). This CDR3 spans 15 amino acids. Trimming removed 3 bases from V and 2 bases from J; junction bases left unmatched: 7. CDR3 nucleotide sequence: TGTGCCAGCAGTTTTTCCCCTAGCGGCACCTACGAGCAGTACTTC. This translates into CASSFSPSGTYEQYF.

The rearrangement uses TRBV19 and TRBJ2-4, with TRBD1 identical over 9 bases. The germline V gene has CDR1 LNHDA and CDR2 SQIVND (reference sequence). CDR3 size: 14 residues. Unmatched junction bases numbered 7, after V lost 5 bases and J lost 8 bases. CDR3 sequence reads: CASSLQGARDIQYF. The CDR3 DNA follows: TGTGCCAGTAGTTTACAGGGGGCTCGAGACATTCAGTACTTC.

This chain joins TRBV5-4 and TRBJ2-2; 9 nucleotides match TRBD1. The V gene's germline CDR1 is SGHNT and CDR2 YYREEE (reference sequence). The CDR3 is 14 amino acids. Trimming at V came to 4 bases and at J to 5 bases, leaving 3 bases not matched to a gene. The CDR3 here is CASSPDRGTGELFF. In DNA form, the CDR3 reads TGTGCCAGCAGCCCGGACAGGGGTACCGGGGAGCTGTTTTTT.

This chain uses TRBV6-1 with TRBJ1-2; 7 bases match TRBD1. The J segment lost 2 bases and the V segment lost 0 bases, leaving 3 bases of the junction unmatched. CDR1 is MNHNS, CDR2 SASEGT, per germline. The CDR3 contains 15 residues. The CDR3 nucleotides read TGTGCCAGCAGTGAAGCAGAGGGGGCGAACTATGGCTACACCTTC. As protein: CASSEAEGANYGYTF.

The V gene is TRBV30, the J gene TRBJ1-4, with a tentative D call TRBD1 (5 bases). Germline V CDR1 and CDR2: GTSNPN, SVGIG (reference sequence). V was trimmed by 3 bases and J by 7 bases, leaving 9 bases between them. The CDR3 contains 12 residues. CDR3 protein: CAWRQDSEKLFF. In DNA form, the CDR3 reads TGTGCCTGGAGACAGGATAGTGAAAAACTGTTTTTT. Based on the CDR3 plus reference TRBV30 and TRBJ1-4, the full variable domain is SQTIHQWPATLVQPVGSPLSLECTVEGTSNPNLYWYRQAAGRGLQLLFYSVGIGQISSEVPQNLSASRPQDRQFILSSKKLLLSDSGFYLCAWRQDSEKLFFGSGTQLSVL.

The gene calls are TRBV30 and TRBJ2-2; possibly TRBD1 for D (5 bases). The germline V and J ends were trimmed by 5 bases and 0 bases, with 7 bases remaining between them. The CDR3 runs to 13 residues. In germline, CDR1 is GTSNPN, CDR2 SVGIG (reference sequence). DNA for the CDR3: TGTGCCTGGGACAGTTCGAACACCGGGGAGCTGTTTTTT. It encodes CAWDSSNTGELFF.

The chain joins TRBV19 to TRBJ1-2; 7 nucleotides agree with TRBD1. The J segment lost 4 bases and the V segment lost 5 bases, leaving 7 bases of the junction unmatched. The germline CDR1 and CDR2 sequences are LNHDA and SQIVND (reference sequence). The CDR3 is 14 residues long. CDR3 region: CASSAGQEFYGYTF. Here the CDR3 DNA reads TGTGCCAGTAGTGCCGGACAGGAGTTCTATGGCTACACCTTC.

V is TRBV10-3 and J is TRBJ2-7, with a weak D call TRBD2 (6 bases). The CDR3 is made up of 14 amino acids. CDR1 is ENHRY, CDR2 SYGVKD, per germline. The germline V and J ends were trimmed by 10 bases and 2 bases, with 18 bases remaining between them. CDR3 protein: CATKKTGVTYEQYF. The CDR3 coding sequence is TGTGCCACCAAAAAGACGGGAGTCACCTACGAGCAGTACTTC.

This clone was picked up one time. The chain has TRBV6-6 and TRBJ1-2; TRBD1 might be the D (5 bases). Germline-derived CDR1 and CDR2 are MNHNY and SVGAGI (reference sequence). The CDR3 is 13 amino acids. Trimming took 7 bases from V and 7 from J, leaving 16 bases between them. The CDR3 sequence is CASNLIRDSGYTF. The CDR3 DNA sequence: TGTGCCAGCAACCTAATCCGGGACTCTGGCTACACCTTC.

This chain connects TRBV7-2 to TRBJ1-1; TRBD1 matches at 8 bases. CDR1 SGHTA and CDR2 FQGNSA come from the germline V gene. After removal of 3 bases from V and 8 bases from J, the junction contained 8 bases not matched to a gene. The CDR3 sequence is 14 residues long. The CDR3 DNA reads TGTGCCAGCAGCTTTCCCTTGACAGGGGCGGAAGCTTTCTTT. It is translated as CASSFPLTGAEAFF.

This chain links TRBV30 with TRBJ2-7, with 7 bases lining up with TRBD1. CDR3 size: 13 residues. V dropped 3 bases and J dropped 4; count of bases not matched to a gene: 6. CDR1 is GTSNPN and CDR2 is SVGIG in the germline V gene (reference sequence). CDR3 coding DNA: TGTGCCTGGAGGGACAGGAGACAGTACGAGCAGTACTTC. Encoded protein: CAWRDRRQYEQYF.

The rearrangement links TRBV2 to TRBJ2-7; D possibly corresponds to TRBD1 (6 bases). The V end was cut by 6 bases, the J end by 3 bases, with 15 bases between. CDR1 and CDR2 from the germline V gene are SNHLY and FYNNEI. The CDR3 loop spans 14 amino acids. CDR3 region: CASRPGTTRYEQYF. The CDR3 nucleotides read TGTGCCAGCAGACCCGGGACAACTCGCTACGAGCAGTACTTC.

This rearrangement joins TRBV11-3 to TRBJ2-2, with a tentative D call TRBD2 (5 bases). Germline CDR1 is SGHNT and CDR2 is YENEEA. The ends were cut back, 6 bases at V and 6 bases at J, with 8 bases in the middle. The CDR3 sequence is 12 residues long. The chain's CDR3 is CASSSGSGELFF. The CDR3 DNA reads as TGTGCCAGCAGTTCGGGGTCCGGGGAGCTGTTTTTT.